The present T cell receptor (beta chain) was sequenced within a study of blood T cell repertoires in COVID-19. Using immunoSEQ multiplex PCR, the repertoire was profiled, and TCRdb retains in-frame clones only, with some absent. The repertoire has 200,000 to 250,000 clones, around 86% of them found once; the top ten carry around 3.5%. There are 16 residues in the CDR3. Between the trimmed V and J ends, which lost 2 bases and 1 base, there was a span of 12 bases. Germline V gives CDR1 MNHEY, CDR2 SVGEGT. This clonotype was sampled from a woman between 35 and 50 years old with acute COVID-19. The chain recombines TRBV6-2 or TRBV6-3 with TRBJ1-5, with D unresolved. Sequenced: PBMCs or T cells enriched from blood (not recorded which). The CDR3 region has the DNA TGTGCCAGCAGTTACGCGGGAGGGAGGAGCAATCAGCCCCAGCATTTT. This sequence encodes CASSYAGGRSNQPQHF.